This TCR beta chain comes out of a study of OX40 agonist ivuxolimab in advanced cancers. Whole-study context: The group had a mean age of about 64 years, ranged from roughly 20 to 80, and was around 82% male. Three patients showed partial responses: one hepatocellular carcinoma and two cutaneous melanoma cases. General study findings and limits: There were, on average, more expanded clones in CD8+ T cells than in CD4+.

Profiling relied on immunoSEQ multiplex PCR, and the TCRdb table lists in-frame clones only, not all of them. The sample has approximately 70,000 clones, approximately 78% seen once. Comments on this clone: The antigen is not known.

This sequence was found in an adult with an advanced solid tumor such as melanoma, head and neck, liver or kidney cancer. The source material was CD4+ or CD8+ T cells sorted from blood, sampled in a trial of the OX40 agonist ivuxolimab.

The CDR3 bases are TGTGCCAGCAGCTTACAGGGGGGCACTGAAGCTTTCTTT. It encodes CASSLQGGTEAFF. The rearrangement joins TRBV7-9 to TRBJ1-1; 7 nucleotides match TRBD1. The junction had 1 base not matched to a gene; V was cut back by 2 bases and J by 4 bases. Germline V CDR1 and CDR2: SEHNR, FQNEAQ (reference sequence). This CDR3 has 13 amino acids.